The present T cell receptor beta chain was sequenced within a study of blood T cell repertoires in COVID-19. Study as a whole: Samples representing acute and convalescent COVID-19 were sourced from the United States, Italy and Spain. Nucleic acid was either cDNA or gDNA, and it came from T cells, B-cell-depleted T cells, or PBMCs.

Germline CDR1 and CDR2: LNHDA and SQIVND (reference sequence). The CDR3 totals 15 residues. The V end lost 6 bases, the J end lost 5 bases, and 18 bases lay between the germline ends. Generated by immunoSEQ multiplex PCR, the TCRdb table keeps only in-frame clones and is missing some. Of 150,000 to 200,000 clones listed, 90% are singletons. In its sample, this clone was seen once. The V gene is TRBV19, the J gene TRBJ2-3, with a weak D call TRBD2 (6 bases). This receptor was obtained from a man aged 45-60 years with acute or convalescent COVID-19. The sample comprised peripheral blood. CDR3: CASSSTGGERDTQYF. The CDR3 coding sequence is TGTGCCAGTAGCTCTACAGGAGGGGAGAGAGATACGCAGTATTTT.